The T cell receptor (beta chain) described here comes from a study of T cell responses to AZD1222 COVID-19 vaccine. Second doses that came at about 4 or about 12 weeks were put together. Findings and caveats of the study: Spike-specific TCR breadth and depth both grew after two AZD1222 doses. Donors were largely white British and mainly female; clonal diversity was possibly underestimated.

Clones were read by immunoSEQ multiplex PCR, and TCRdb kept only the in-frame ones, dropping some. The sample carries 100,000 to 150,000 clones, about 91% recorded once. In regard to this clone: The target antigen is unknown.

Trimming took off 3 bases at V and 1 base at J, with 3 bases between the two ends. The germline V gene has CDR1 LNHDA and CDR2 SQIVND (reference sequence). This CDR3 region has 12 residues. The TCR was taken from an adult who received the AZD1222 COVID-19 vaccine. The chain carries TRBV19 and TRBJ1-1; the D is unclear. The specimen comprised peripheral blood, sampled 28 days after the second AZD1222 dose. DNA of the CDR3: TGTGCCAGTAGTATCGGGAACACTGAAGCTTTCTTT. Protein: CASSIGNTEAFF.